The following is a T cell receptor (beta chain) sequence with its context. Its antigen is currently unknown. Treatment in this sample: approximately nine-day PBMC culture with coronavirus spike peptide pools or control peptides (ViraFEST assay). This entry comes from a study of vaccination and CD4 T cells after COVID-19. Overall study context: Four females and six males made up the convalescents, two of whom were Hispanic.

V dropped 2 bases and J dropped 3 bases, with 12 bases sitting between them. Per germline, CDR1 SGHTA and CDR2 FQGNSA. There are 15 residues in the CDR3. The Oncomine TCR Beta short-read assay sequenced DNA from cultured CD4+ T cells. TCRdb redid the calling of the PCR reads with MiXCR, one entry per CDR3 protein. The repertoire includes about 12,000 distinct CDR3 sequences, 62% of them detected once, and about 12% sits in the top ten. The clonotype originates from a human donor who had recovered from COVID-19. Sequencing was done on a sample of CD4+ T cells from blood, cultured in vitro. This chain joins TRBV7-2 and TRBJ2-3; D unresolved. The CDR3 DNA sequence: TGTGCCAGCAGCTTATACGGGCTTCGGACAGATACGCAGTATTTT. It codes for CASSLYGLRTDTQYF.